This entry lists 27 T cell receptor beta chains sequenced from one sample in a study of blood T cell repertoires in COVID-19 (dated by TCRdb to 2019 to 2021). Library preparation used the immunoSEQ multiplex PCR assay. Not all clones reach the TCRdb copy of this immuneACCESS table, which keeps in-frame sequences only. Checked studies attribute under half of the gap to unresolved V genes and leave the rest unexplained. The sample includes over 250,000 clones, with more than 75% observed a single time. Jointly, the top ten make up approximately 2.3% of the sample. The sample consisted of peripheral blood. The receptor source for this set is a woman between 45 and 60 years old with acute or convalescent COVID-19.

This chain uses TRBV6-2 or TRBV6-3 with TRBJ2-7; 13 nucleotides align to TRBD2. CDR3 length: 15 amino acids. V dropped 4 bases and J dropped 4; count of bases not matched to a gene: 4. Per the germline V gene, CDR1 is MNHEY and CDR2 is SVGEGT. The CDR3 here is CASSWTSGSLYEQYF. The CDR3 bases are TGTGCCAGCAGTTGGACTAGCGGGAGTTTATACGAGCAGTACTTC.

The chain links TRBV28 to TRBJ1-4; 7 nucleotides align to TRBD1. In germline, CDR1 is MDHEN, CDR2 SYDVKM. The CDR3 loop spans 16 amino acids. The ends lost 4 bases at V and 0 bases at J; junction bases unmatched: 5. CDR3 coding DNA: TGTGCCAGCAGTTCCCACAGGGGATCAACTAATGAAAAACTGTTTTTT. Its translation: CASSSHRGSTNEKLFF.

The chain combines TRBV18 with TRBJ2-2; D gene unclear. The CDR3 sequence is 16 residues long. V lost 3 bases and J 0 bases, leaving 11 bases between the germline ends. The germline CDR1 and CDR2 sequences are KGHSH and LQKENI. The CDR3 DNA sequence: TGTGCCAGCTCACCGATAACAGCCGCGAACACCGGGGAGCTGTTTTTT. Its protein product is CASSPITAANTGELFF. The full variable domain, rest sourced from reference TRBV18 and TRBJ2-2, is NAGVMQNPRHLVRRRGQEARLRCSPMKGHSHVYWYRQLPEEGLKFMVYLQKENIIDESGMPKERFSAEFPKEGPSILRIQQVVRGDSAAYFCASSPITAANTGELFFGEGSRLTVL.

The count of this clone is one. V usage is TRBV4-2 and J usage is TRBJ1-5; the D gene is possibly TRBD1 (5 bases). The CDR3 loop spans 16 amino acids. The V gene lost 0 bases and the J gene lost 5 bases, with 14 bases spanning the gap. Germline V gives CDR1 LGHNA, CDR2 YNFKEQ. CDR3 loop: CASSQEGKGRDQPQHF. The CDR3 bases are TGTGCCAGCAGCCAAGAAGGGAAGGGGCGCGATCAGCCCCAGCATTTT.

The rearrangement joins TRBV3-1 (or the pseudogene TRBV3-2) to TRBJ1-6, with TRBD1 matching over 8 bases. Trimming cost V 3 bases and J 7 bases; bases outside gene matches: 5. Germline CDR1 is LGHDT and CDR2 is YNNKEL (reference sequence). The CDR3 sequence is 15 residues long. CDR3 bases: TGTGCCAGCAGCCACTGGGACAGGAAAAATTCACCCCTCCACTTT. Translated, it gives CASSHWDRKNSPLHF.

The genes are TRBV7-2 and TRBJ1-4, with a tentative D call TRBD1 (5 bases). The length of the CDR3 is 14 residues. Germline loops: CDR1 SGHTA, CDR2 FQGNSA. The germline V and J ends were trimmed by 3 bases and 7 bases, with 12 bases remaining between them. This CDR3 reads CASSLRRGGEKLFF. As DNA, the CDR3 is TGTGCCAGCAGCTTGAGAAGGGGTGGTGAAAAACTGTTTTTT.

The sample holds a few counts of this clone. V and J are TRBV5-1 and TRBJ1-2; 8 positions agree with TRBD1. V dropped 0 bases and J dropped 2; count of bases not matched to a gene: 6. The CDR3 has 16 amino acids. Germline assignment: CDR1 SGHRS and CDR2 YFSETQ. The CDR3 sequence: CASSLDSWTGNYGYTF. CDR3 sequence (DNA): TGCGCCAGCAGCTTGGACTCCTGGACAGGGAACTATGGCTACACCTTC. The full variable domain, with the rest looked up from reference TRBV5-1 and TRBJ1-2, is KAGVTQTPRYLIKTRGQQVTLSCSPISGHRSVSWYQQTPGQGLQFLFEYFSETQRNKGNFPGRFSGRQFSNSRSEMNVSTLELGDSALYLCASSLDSWTGNYGYTFGSGTRLTVV.

The chain has TRBV4-1 and TRBJ1-3; 7 nucleotides agree with TRBD1. The germline CDR1 and CDR2 sequences are MGHRA and YSYEKL. The V and J ends lost 2 bases and 5 bases, in that order; junction bases with no gene match: 6. The CDR3 is 15 amino acids. The CDR3 region has the DNA TGCGCCAGCAGCCAAATCGACAGGGAAAGAAACACCATATATTTT. Translated: CASSQIDRERNTIYF.

This clone was observed a single time. DNA for the CDR3: TGTGCCAGCAGCCTTAGCGGGAGGGCCAGGAGTGAGCAGTTCTTC. This encodes CASSLSGRARSEQFF. V gene TRBV7-3 combines with J gene TRBJ2-1, with 11 bases matching TRBD2. The CDR3 consists of 15 residues. The V and J ends lost 5 bases and 9 bases, in that order; junction bases with no gene match: 9. Germline V gene lookup returns CDR1 SGHTA and CDR2 FQGTGA.

This clone has just one count. The chain recombines TRBV2 with TRBJ2-7; 9 bases align to TRBD2. Trimming at V came to 7 bases and at J to 3 bases, leaving 7 bases not matched to a gene. Germline CDR1 reads SNHLY; CDR2 reads FYNNEI. There are 14 residues in the CDR3. Here the CDR3 reads CASNPAGGGYEQYF. The CDR3 DNA is TGTGCCAGCAATCCAGCGGGGGGTGGCTACGAGCAGTACTTC. Full variable domain (rest looked up from reference TRBV2 and TRBJ2-7): EPEVTQTPSHQVTQMGQEVILRCVPISNHLYFYWYRQILGQKVEFLVSFYNNEISEKSEIFDDQFSVERPDGSNFTLKIRSTKLEDSAMYFCASNPAGGGYEQYFGPGTRLTVT.

The chain employs TRBV5-1 and TRBJ2-2, with D possibly TRBD1 on 6 matching bases. Germline V gene lookup returns CDR1 SGHRS and CDR2 YFSETQ. V lost 4 bases and J 0 bases, leaving 10 bases between the germline ends. This CDR3 is built from 15 residues. CDR3 nucleotides: TGCGCCAGCAGCCGGGACACGGCGAACACCGGGGAGCTGTTTTTT. Translation gives CASSRDTANTGELFF.

J is TRBJ2-7 and V is TRBV7-2; 8 nucleotides agree with TRBD1. Germline V lookup: CDR1 SGHTA, CDR2 FQGNSA. V shed 3 bases, J shed 4 bases, and the junction held 14 bases outside the gene matches. The CDR3 is made up of 17 amino acids. The CDR3 nucleotides are TGTGCCAGCAGCTTCCGCCCGACAGGGGCATCTGGGTACGAGCAGTACTTC. This codes for CASSFRPTGASGYEQYF. The full variable domain, rest sourced from reference TRBV7-2 and TRBJ2-7, is GAGVSQSPSNKVTEKGKDVELRCDPISGHTALYWYRQSLGQGLEFLIYFQGNSAPDKSGLPSDRFSAERTGGSVSTLTIQRTQQEDSAVYLCASSFRPTGASGYEQYFGPGTRLTVT.

The V and J genes are TRBV28 and TRBJ1-5; D is perhaps TRBD1 (5 bases). With 2 bases removed from V and 6 bases from J, the gap between germline ends came to 20 bases. This CDR3 contains 17 residues. From germline, CDR1 is MDHEN and CDR2 SYDVKM. The CDR3 here is CASSLILGALSIQPQHF. CDR3 in DNA: TGTGCCAGCAGTTTAATATTAGGGGCCCTTTCGATTCAGCCCCAGCATTTT.

The J gene is TRBJ1-5, the V gene TRBV24-1, with TRBD1 matching 7 bases. The CDR3 spans 15 residues. The V gene end was trimmed by 4 bases and the J gene end by 3 bases; junction bases not matched to a gene: 5. The germline V gene has CDR1 KGHDR and CDR2 SFDVKD. The CDR3, as DNA: TGTGCCACCAGTGAAGTGGGACAGCCCAATCAGCCCCAGCATTTT. Translated: CATSEVGQPNQPQHF.

The V and J genes are TRBV5-1 and TRBJ2-7; D is uncertain. The V gene's germline CDR1 is SGHRS and CDR2 YFSETQ. Trimming left V 0 bases short and J 3 bases short, with 10 bases between. There are 14 residues in the CDR3. The DNA for the CDR3 is TGCGCCAGCAGCTTGGCGGCAGCGAACTACGAGCAGTACTTC. Translation gives CASSLAAANYEQYF.

This sequence joins TRBV7-3 and TRBJ1-1; 7 bases agree with TRBD1. The V gene's germline CDR1 is SGHTA and CDR2 FQGTGA. This CDR3 is built from 17 residues. V lost 1 base, J lost 4 bases, and 12 bases stayed unmatched. The CDR3 sequence is CASSLNVRGKDGTEAFF. CDR3 sequence (DNA): TGTGCCAGCAGCTTAAATGTCAGGGGGAAGGATGGCACTGAAGCTTTCTTT.

This sequence joins TRBV5-1 and TRBJ2-1; 9 nucleotides agree with TRBD2. From germline, CDR1 is SGHRS and CDR2 YFSETQ. Trimming took 4 bases from V and 6 from J; bases not matched to a gene: 11. The CDR3 has 16 residues. CDR3 region: CASSVKTSGRGNEQFF. DNA of the CDR3: TGCGCCAGCAGCGTGAAGACTAGCGGTAGGGGCAATGAGCAGTTCTTC. Full variable domain (rest looked up from reference TRBV5-1 and TRBJ2-1): KAGVTQTPRYLIKTRGQQVTLSCSPISGHRSVSWYQQTPGQGLQFLFEYFSETQRNKGNFPGRFSGRQFSNSRSEMNVSTLELGDSALYLCASSVKTSGRGNEQFFGPGTRLTVL.

This clone was seen a single time. This chain links TRBV28 with TRBJ1-2; 8 bases align to TRBD1. The CDR3 contains 18 residues. J was trimmed by 7 bases and V by 7 bases; bases with no gene match: 23. Germline CDR1 and CDR2: MDHEN and SYDVKM. CDR3 sequence (DNA): TGTGCCAGCACATACAGGCTCAGCAGTTTCGGGACAGGAGCTGGCTACACCTTC. It yields the protein CASTYRLSSFGTGAGYTF.

The J gene is TRBJ1-5, the V gene TRBV28; D is unresolved. Trimming took 8 bases from V and 3 from J, leaving 11 bases between them. This CDR3 is built from 13 residues. The germline V gene has CDR1 MDHEN and CDR2 SYDVKM. Here the CDR3 reads CASSGRVNQPQHF. CDR3 nucleotides: TGTGCCAGCTCCGGGAGAGTCAATCAGCCCCAGCATTTT.

The chain carries TRBV7-2 and TRBJ1-5; D is possibly TRBD1 (6 bases). V lost 0 bases to trimming and J lost 5 bases, with 17 bases between them. This CDR3 contains 17 residues. CDR1 and CDR2 from the germline V gene are SGHTA and FQGNSA. The CDR3 region is CASSLAVTGSAYQPQHF. The CDR3 region has the DNA TGTGCCAGCAGCTTAGCGGTCACAGGGTCGGCTTATCAGCCCCAGCATTTT.

Only one count was recorded for this clone. The chain carries TRBV4-3 and TRBJ2-1, with TRBD2 matching over 10 bases. CDR1 LGHNA and CDR2 YSLEER come from the germline V gene. CDR3 length: 15 amino acids. With 4 bases clipped from V and 5 bases from J, the junction kept 5 bases outside the gene matches. The DNA for the CDR3 is TGCGCCAGCAGCCGGGGGACTAGCGATAACAATGAGCAGTTCTTC. Translated: CASSRGTSDNNEQFF.

V and J are TRBV18 and TRBJ1-5, with D possibly matching TRBD1 (5 bases). The germline V gene encodes CDR1 KGHSH and CDR2 LQKENI. The CDR3 length is 13 residues. Trimming removed 4 bases at V and 8 bases at J, with 12 bases between. The CDR3 DNA is TGTGCCAGCTCACAAGGGGTCGAGGAGCCCCAGCATTTT. It encodes CASSQGVEEPQHF.

This clone was picked up a small number of times. The chain has TRBV18 and TRBJ1-1; D is ambiguous. The CDR3 is 15 amino acids. Germline lookup yields CDR1 KGHSH and CDR2 LQKENI. With 4 bases removed from V and 4 bases from J, the gap between germline ends came to 16 bases. CDR3 DNA: TGTGCCAGCTCACTAAGTATGCAGGCGTCCACTGAAGCTTTCTTT. Translated: CASSLSMQASTEAFF.

The V gene is TRBV2, the J gene TRBJ1-2, with 7 bases aligning to TRBD1. J gave up 2 bases and V 6 bases, and 6 bases lay outside the gene matches. The CDR3 runs 14 residues. Per the germline V gene, CDR1 is SNHLY and CDR2 is FYNNEI. CDR3 amino acids: CASRNRGQNYGYTF. The CDR3 nucleotides read TGTGCCAGCAGGAACCGGGGACAGAACTATGGCTACACCTTC.

The chain employs TRBV11-2 and TRBJ2-1; D is ambiguous. CDR1 SGHAT and CDR2 FQNNGV come from the germline V gene. V was clipped by 8 bases and J by 4 bases, with 12 bases between them. This CDR3 has 13 amino acids. This chain's CDR3 is CASRPPGYNEQFF. DNA of the CDR3: TGTGCCAGCCGCCCCCCGGGTTACAATGAGCAGTTCTTC. The full variable domain, its missing parts supplied by reference TRBV11-2 and TRBJ2-1, is EAGVAQSPRYKIIEKRQSVAFWCNPISGHATLYWYQQILGQGPKLLIQFQNNGVVDDSQLPKDRFSAERLKGVDSTLKIQPAKLEDSAVYLCASRPPGYNEQFFGPGTRLTVL.

This chain joins TRBV9 and TRBJ1-3; TRBD1 agrees at 7 bases. Germline lookup yields CDR1 SGDLS and CDR2 YYNGEE. The junction had 13 bases not matched to a gene; V was cut back by 0 bases and J by 4 bases. The CDR3 has 18 amino acids. In DNA form, the CDR3 reads TGTGCCAGCAGCGTAGCAAGTACAGGGGTTATCGGCGGAAACACCATATATTTT. It encodes CASSVASTGVIGGNTIYF.

Worth noting for this clone: The junction and the germline gene differ at one end; a read error may be behind it. For the CDR3, the DNA is TGTGCCAGCAGCTCTATGCCGGGGTCTAATGAAGAACTGTTTTTT. Translation gives CASSSMPGSNEELFF. The gene calls are TRBV5-6 and TRBJ1-4; D unclear. The V gene's germline CDR1 is SGHDT and CDR2 YYEEEE. The CDR3 spans 15 residues.